The clone carrying this T cell receptor beta chain was counted many times. The CDR3 has 14 residues. Trimming pared 5 bases from V and 3 bases from J, leaving 12 bases between. Germline CDR1 is KGHDR and CDR2 is SFDVKD. This sample stems from a study of Graves' ophthalmopathy and Graves' hyperthyroidism. For repertoire sequencing, the TCR beta CDR3 regions were amplified from RNA transcripts. First-round RT-PCR with HTBI primers preceded a second-round multiplex PCR. TCRdb used MiXCR to reprocess the multiplex PCR reads, holding one entry per CDR3 protein. The profile shows some 390,000 distinct CDR3 sequences, about 16% of them singletons.

The genes are TRBV24-1 and TRBJ1-1; no firm D call. The sample taken for sequencing was peripheral blood. The receptor was derived from a woman younger than 30 with Graves' ophthalmopathy. The CDR3, as DNA: TGTGCCACCAGTGGCCCCCCAGACGACACTGAAGCTTTCTTT. Protein product: CATSGPPDDTEAFF.